This TCR beta chain was documented in a study of a mutant IDH1 vaccine in newly diagnosed glioma. For the study at large: Either 4-6 weeks after radiotherapy alone or alongside temozolomide, vaccination was begun. Beforehand, treatment had been radiotherapy, temozolomide, or both; the majority received both. V12 came at week 35, V13 at week 47.

Sequencing used immunoSEQ multiplex PCR; TCRdb keeps in-frame clones, though not all of them. The data contain about 58,000 clones, about four fifths of them singletons. A word on this clone: Its antigen is unidentified.

This sample's time point: week 35, safety follow-up. A single vaccine dose contained 300 ug of mutant IDH1 20-mer peptide, and topical imiquimod was used with it. New WHO grade 3 or 4 astrocytomas that were IDH1-mutant and ATRX-lost occurred in the donors. Germline V gene lookup returns CDR1 SGHTA and CDR2 FQGNSA. Deletions cut 1 base from V and 10 bases from J, with 11 bases between. This CDR3 is 14 amino acids long. This clonotype originated in a man aged 40-49 years with glioma. The rearrangement joins TRBV7-2 to TRBJ1-6, with unresolved D. Sequenced here: PBMCs, sampled from a glioma patient whose treatment included an IDH1 peptide vaccine. The CDR3 sequence is CASSLGTPASPLHF. The CDR3 DNA is TGTGCCAGCAGCTTAGGTACCCCCGCCTCACCCCTCCACTTT.